This record covers a single T cell receptor beta chain. Per germline, CDR1 MNHNY and CDR2 SVGAGI (reference sequence). V gave up 8 bases and J gave up 2 bases; unmatched junction bases: 3. CDR3 length: 13 residues. Sequencing used immunoSEQ multiplex PCR; TCRdb keeps in-frame clones, though not all of them. This sample has about 130,000 clones, with about 92% found just once. These data are taken from a study of control samples from healthy donors and cancer patients. The specimen sequenced was PBMCs. The V call is TRBV6-6, the J call TRBJ1-1, with 9 bases that match TRBD1. The source is a man in his fifties or sixties with head and neck cancer. The CDR3 DNA reads TGTGCCAGCCTGGGACAGGGAAACACTGAAGCTTTCTTT. Translating it yields CASLGQGNTEAFF.